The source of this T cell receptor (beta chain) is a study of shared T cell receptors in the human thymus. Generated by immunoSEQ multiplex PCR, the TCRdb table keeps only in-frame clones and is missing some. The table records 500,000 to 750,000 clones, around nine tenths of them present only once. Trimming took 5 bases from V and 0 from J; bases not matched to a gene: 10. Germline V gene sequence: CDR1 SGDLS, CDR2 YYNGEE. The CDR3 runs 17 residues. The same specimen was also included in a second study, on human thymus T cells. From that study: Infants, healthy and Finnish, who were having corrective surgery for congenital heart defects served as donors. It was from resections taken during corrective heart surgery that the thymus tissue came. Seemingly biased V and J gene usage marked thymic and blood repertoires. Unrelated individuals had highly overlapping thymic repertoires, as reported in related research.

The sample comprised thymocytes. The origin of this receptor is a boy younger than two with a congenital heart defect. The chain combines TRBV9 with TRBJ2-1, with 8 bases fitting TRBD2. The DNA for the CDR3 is TGTGCCAGCAGTGATCATTTAGCGGGGCCCTCCTACAATGAGCAGTTCTTC. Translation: CASSDHLAGPSYNEQFF.